This record covers a single TCR beta chain. The sample belongs to a study of blood T cell repertoires in COVID-19. Whole-study context: Sources were T cells, B-cell-depleted T cells, or PBMCs; the material itself was cDNA or gDNA.

The method was immunoSEQ multiplex PCR; TCRdb's version includes in-frame clones alone and lacks a portion of them. This table has tens of thousands of clones, approximately 88% appearing once. Germline lookup yields CDR1 MDHEN and CDR2 SYDVKM. Trimming stripped 2 bases from V and 3 bases from J, with 10 bases between. The CDR3 is 14 amino acids. This TCR derives from a woman aged 55-69 years with acute or convalescent COVID-19. Material for sequencing was peripheral blood. This chain uses TRBV28 with TRBJ2-5; perhaps TRBD1 as D (5 bases). CDR3 in DNA: TGTGCCAGCAGTTTAGCAGGGAATGAAGAGACCCAGTACTTC. It encodes CASSLAGNEETQYF.